The clone carrying this T cell receptor beta chain was seen repeatedly, ten times or more. Its antigen is not identified. CDR1 MDHEN and CDR2 SYDVKM come from the germline V gene. This CDR3 region has 12 residues. Trimming cost V 3 bases and J 6 bases, with 6 bases left between them. Each CDR3 protein is one row after TCRdb ran MiXCR on the 5' RACE reads. Here the sample spans about 30,000 distinct CDR3 sequences, roughly a sixth being singletons. The data were obtained in a study of neurological immune-mediated disorders. The time point denotes: technical triplicate 3. There were 1 million CD4+ or CD8+ T cells used in the sorted libraries. Whole-study results and caveats: None of the CDR3 amino acid sequences of expanded clones recurred across subjects, suggesting private repertoires in all groups.

The TCR originated in a female donor with HTLV-1-associated myelopathy (HAM/TSP). This rearrangement joins TRBV28 to TRBJ1-5; D ambiguous. Material: CD4+ T cells from blood. CDR3 region: CASSLYSQPQHF. DNA for the CDR3: TGTGCCAGCAGTTTGTACAGTCAGCCCCAGCATTTT.